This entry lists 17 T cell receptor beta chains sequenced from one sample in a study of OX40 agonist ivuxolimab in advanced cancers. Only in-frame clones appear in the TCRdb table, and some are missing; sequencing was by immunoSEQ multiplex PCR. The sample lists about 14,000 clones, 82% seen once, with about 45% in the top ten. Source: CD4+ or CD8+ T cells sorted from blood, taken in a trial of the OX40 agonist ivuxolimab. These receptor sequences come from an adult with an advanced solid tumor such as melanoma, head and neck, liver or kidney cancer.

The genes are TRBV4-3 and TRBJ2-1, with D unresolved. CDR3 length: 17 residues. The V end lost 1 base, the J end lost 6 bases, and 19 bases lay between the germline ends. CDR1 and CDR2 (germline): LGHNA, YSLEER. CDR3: CASSQVVLRVGANEQFF. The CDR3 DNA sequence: TGCGCCAGCAGCCAAGTAGTGTTAAGGGTGGGTGCCAATGAGCAGTTCTTC.

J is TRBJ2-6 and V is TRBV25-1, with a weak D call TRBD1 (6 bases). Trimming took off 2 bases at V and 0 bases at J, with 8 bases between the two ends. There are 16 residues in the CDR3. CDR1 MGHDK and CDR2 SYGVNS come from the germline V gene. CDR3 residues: CASSEGTLSGANVLTF. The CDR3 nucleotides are TGTGCCAGCAGTGAAGGGACACTCTCTGGGGCCAACGTCCTGACTTTC.

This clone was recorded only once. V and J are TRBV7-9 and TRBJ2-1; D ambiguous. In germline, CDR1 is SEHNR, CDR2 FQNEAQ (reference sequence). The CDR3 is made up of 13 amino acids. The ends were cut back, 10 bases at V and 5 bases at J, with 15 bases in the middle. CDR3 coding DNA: TGTGCCACCCGTTGGGGTTACGACAATGAGCAGTTCTTC. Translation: CATRWGYDNEQFF.

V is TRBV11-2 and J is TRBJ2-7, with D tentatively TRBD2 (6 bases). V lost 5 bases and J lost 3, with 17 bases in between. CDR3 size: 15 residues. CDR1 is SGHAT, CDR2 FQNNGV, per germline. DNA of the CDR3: TGTGCCAGCAGCCTCCCAATGGGGACTTTCTACGAGCAGTACTTC. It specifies CASSLPMGTFYEQYF.

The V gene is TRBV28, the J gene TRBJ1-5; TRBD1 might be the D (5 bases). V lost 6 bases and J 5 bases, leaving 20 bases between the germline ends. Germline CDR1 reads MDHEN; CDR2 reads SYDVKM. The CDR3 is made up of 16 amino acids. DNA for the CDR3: TGTGCCAGCAGCTTGGCCTCGCAGGGACCGTATCAGCCCCAGCATTTT. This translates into CASSLASQGPYQPQHF.

CDR3 DNA sequence: TGTGCCAGCCAAGGGGGGGAGACCCAGTACTTC. Amino acid sequence: CASQGGETQYF. This chain joins TRBV28 and TRBJ2-5; D might be TRBD1 or TRBD2, each matching 6 bases. Trimming removed 8 bases from V and 5 bases from J, with 9 bases in between. CDR1 is MDHEN and CDR2 is SYDVKM in the germline V gene. The CDR3 is 11 amino acids.

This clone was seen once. CDR3 DNA sequence: TGTGCCAGCAGCCCCCAGGGGGTGGGGACGTTCTTC. This translates into CASSPQGVGTFF. The chain carries TRBV5-6 and TRBJ2-1; TRBD1 aligns across 7 bases. The germline V gene has CDR1 SGHDT and CDR2 YYEEEE. Trimming took 4 bases from V and 15 from J; bases not matched to a gene: 10. The length of the CDR3 is 12 residues.

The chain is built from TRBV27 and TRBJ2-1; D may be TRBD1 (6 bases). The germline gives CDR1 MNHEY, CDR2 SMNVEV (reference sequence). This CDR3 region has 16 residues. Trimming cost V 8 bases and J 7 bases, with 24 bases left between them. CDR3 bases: TGTGCCAGCCGTGCAATCTCACGGGGACAAACTAATGAGCAGTTCTTC. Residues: CASRAISRGQTNEQFF.

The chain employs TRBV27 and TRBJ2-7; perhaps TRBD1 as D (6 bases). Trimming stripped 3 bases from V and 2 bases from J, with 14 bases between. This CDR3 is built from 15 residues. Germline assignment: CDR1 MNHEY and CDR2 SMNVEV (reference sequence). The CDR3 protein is CASSLWGHPTYEQYF. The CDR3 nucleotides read TGTGCCAGCAGTTTGTGGGGACATCCAACCTACGAGCAGTACTTC.

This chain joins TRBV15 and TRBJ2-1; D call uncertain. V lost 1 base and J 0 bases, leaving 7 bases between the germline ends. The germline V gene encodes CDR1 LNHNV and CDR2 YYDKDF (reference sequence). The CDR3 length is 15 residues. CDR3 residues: CATSRAGSSYNEQFF. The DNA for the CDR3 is TGTGCCACCAGCAGAGCCGGAAGCTCCTACAATGAGCAGTTCTTC.

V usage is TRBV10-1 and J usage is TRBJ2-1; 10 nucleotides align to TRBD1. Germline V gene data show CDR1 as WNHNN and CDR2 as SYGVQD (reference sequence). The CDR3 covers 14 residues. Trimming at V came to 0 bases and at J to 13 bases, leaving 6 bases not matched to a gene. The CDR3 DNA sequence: TGCGCCAGCAGTGAGTCGGGACAGGGGCCCCCCCAGTTCTTC. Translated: CASSESGQGPPQFF.

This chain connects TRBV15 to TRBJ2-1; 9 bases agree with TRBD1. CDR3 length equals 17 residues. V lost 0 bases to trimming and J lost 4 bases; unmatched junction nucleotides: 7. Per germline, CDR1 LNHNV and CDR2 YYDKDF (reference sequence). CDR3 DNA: TGTGCCACCAGCAGAGATACCGGGACAGGGCCGTACAATGAGCAGTTCTTC. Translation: CATSRDTGTGPYNEQFF.

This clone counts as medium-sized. Here the CDR3 reads CASSWSGNGNEQFF. CDR3 nucleotides: TGTGCCAGTAGTTGGAGCGGGAACGGCAATGAGCAGTTCTTC. The genes are TRBV19 and TRBJ2-1, with TRBD2 matching over 7 bases. Germline-derived CDR1 and CDR2 are LNHDA and SQIVND (reference sequence). CDR3 length: 14 residues. With 5 bases clipped from V and 6 bases from J, the junction kept 7 bases outside the gene matches.

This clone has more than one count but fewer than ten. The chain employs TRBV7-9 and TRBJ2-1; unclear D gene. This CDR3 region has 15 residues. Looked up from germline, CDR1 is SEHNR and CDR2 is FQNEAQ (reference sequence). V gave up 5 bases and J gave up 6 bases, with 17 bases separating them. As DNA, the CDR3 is TGTGCCAGCAGCCCCCCAATACTTGTGACCAATGAGCAGTTCTTC. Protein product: CASSPPILVTNEQFF. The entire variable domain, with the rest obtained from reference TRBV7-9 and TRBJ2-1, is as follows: DTGVSQNPRHKITKRGQNVTFRCDPISEHNRLYWYRQTLGQGPEFLTYFQNEAQLEKSRLLSDRFSAERPKGSFSTLEIQRTEQGDSAMYLCASSPPILVTNEQFFGPGTRLTVL.

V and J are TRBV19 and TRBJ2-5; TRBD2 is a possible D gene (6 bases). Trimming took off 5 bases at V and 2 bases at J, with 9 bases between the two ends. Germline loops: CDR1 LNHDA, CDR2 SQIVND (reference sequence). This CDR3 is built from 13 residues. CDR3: CASSRTTQETQYF. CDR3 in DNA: TGTGCCAGTAGTCGGACTACACAAGAGACCCAGTACTTC.

For the CDR3, the DNA is TGTGCCAGCAGCCCATCCGGCGGGGGGACAGATACGCAGTATTTT. It translates to CASSPSGGGTDTQYF. The V gene is TRBV9, the J gene TRBJ2-3, with 8 bases identical to TRBD2. The CDR3 covers 15 residues. J was trimmed by 3 bases and V by 4 bases; bases with no gene match: 7. Per germline, CDR1 SGDLS and CDR2 YYNGEE. Using reference TRBV9 and TRBJ2-3 for the parts outside the CDR3, the full variable domain is DSGVTQTPKHLITATGQRVTLRCSPRSGDLSVYWYQQSLDQGLQFLIQYYNGEERAKGNILERFSAQQFPDLHSELNLSSLELGDSALYFCASSPSGGGTDTQYFGPGTRLTVL.

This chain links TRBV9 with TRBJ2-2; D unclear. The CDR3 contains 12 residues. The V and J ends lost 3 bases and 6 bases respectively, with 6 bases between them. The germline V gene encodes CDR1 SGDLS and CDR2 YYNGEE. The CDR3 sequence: CASSANSGELFF. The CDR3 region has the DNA TGTGCCAGCAGCGCTAATTCCGGGGAGCTGTTTTTT.